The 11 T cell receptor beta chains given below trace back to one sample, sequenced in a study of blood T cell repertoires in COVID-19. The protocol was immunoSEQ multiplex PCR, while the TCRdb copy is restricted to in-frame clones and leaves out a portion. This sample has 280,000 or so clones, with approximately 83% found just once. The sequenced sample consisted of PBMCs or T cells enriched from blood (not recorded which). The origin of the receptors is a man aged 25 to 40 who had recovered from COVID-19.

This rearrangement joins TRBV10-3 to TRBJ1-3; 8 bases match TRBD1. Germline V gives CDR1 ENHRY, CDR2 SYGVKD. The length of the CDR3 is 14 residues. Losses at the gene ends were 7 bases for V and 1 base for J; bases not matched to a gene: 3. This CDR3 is CAIIGDRSGNTIYF. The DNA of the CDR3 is TGTGCCATCATTGGGGACAGGTCTGGAAACACCATATATTTT.

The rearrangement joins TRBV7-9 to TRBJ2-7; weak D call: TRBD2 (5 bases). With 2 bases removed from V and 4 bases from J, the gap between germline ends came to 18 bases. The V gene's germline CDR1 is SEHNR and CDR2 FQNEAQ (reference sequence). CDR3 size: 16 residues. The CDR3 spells CASSLRETRGGYEQYF. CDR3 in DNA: TGTGCCAGCAGCTTAAGGGAGACCAGAGGAGGATACGAGCAGTACTTC.

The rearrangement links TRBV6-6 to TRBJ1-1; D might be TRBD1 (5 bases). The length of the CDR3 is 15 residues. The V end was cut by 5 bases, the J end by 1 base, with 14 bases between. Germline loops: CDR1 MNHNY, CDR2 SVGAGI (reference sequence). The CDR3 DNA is TGTGCCAGCAGTCCCGGGGGTTCTAAGAACACTGAAGCTTTCTTT. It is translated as CASSPGGSKNTEAFF.

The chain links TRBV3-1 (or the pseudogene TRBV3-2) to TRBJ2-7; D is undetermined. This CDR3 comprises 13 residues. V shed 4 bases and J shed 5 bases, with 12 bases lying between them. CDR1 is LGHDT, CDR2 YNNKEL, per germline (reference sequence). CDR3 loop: CASSPSNFDEQYF. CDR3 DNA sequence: TGTGCCAGCAGCCCGTCAAACTTCGACGAGCAGTACTTC.

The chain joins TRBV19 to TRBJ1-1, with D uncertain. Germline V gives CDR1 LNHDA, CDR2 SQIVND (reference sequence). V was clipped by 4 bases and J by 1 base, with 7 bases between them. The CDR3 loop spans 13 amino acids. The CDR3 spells CASSTKRNTEAFF. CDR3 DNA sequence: TGTGCCAGTAGTACAAAGAGGAACACTGAAGCTTTCTTT.

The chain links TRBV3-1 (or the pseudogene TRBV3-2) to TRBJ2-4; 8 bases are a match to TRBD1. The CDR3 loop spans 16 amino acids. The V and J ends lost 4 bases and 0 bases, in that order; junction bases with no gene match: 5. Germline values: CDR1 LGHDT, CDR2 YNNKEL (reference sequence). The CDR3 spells CASSPTGVLAKNIQYF. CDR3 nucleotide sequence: TGTGCCAGCAGCCCGACAGGGGTACTAGCCAAAAACATTCAGTACTTC.

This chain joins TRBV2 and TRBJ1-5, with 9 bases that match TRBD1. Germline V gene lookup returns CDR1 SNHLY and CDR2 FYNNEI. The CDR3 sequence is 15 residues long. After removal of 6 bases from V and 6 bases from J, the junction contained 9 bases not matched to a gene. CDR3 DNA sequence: TGTGCCAGCAGGGGGGACAGGGCGATATCTCAGCCCCAGCATTTT. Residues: CASRGDRAISQPQHF.

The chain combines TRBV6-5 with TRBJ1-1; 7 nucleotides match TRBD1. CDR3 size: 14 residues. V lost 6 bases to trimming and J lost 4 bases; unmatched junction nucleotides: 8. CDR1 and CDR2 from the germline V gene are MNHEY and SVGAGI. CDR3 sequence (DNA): TGTGCCAGCAGGCTACAGGGGAAGGGCACTGAAGCTTTCTTT. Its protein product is CASRLQGKGTEAFF.

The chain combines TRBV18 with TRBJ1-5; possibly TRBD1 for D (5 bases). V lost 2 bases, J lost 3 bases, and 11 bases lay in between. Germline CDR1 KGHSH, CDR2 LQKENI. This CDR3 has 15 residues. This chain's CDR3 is CASSPSRQYNQPQHF. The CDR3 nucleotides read TGTGCCAGCTCACCAAGCCGACAGTACAATCAGCCCCAGCATTTT.

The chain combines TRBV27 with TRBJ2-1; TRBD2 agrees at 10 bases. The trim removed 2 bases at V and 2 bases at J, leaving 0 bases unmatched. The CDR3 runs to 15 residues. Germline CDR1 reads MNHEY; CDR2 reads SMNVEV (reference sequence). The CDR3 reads CASSLLAGAYNEQFF. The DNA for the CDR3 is TGTGCCAGCAGTTTACTAGCGGGGGCCTACAATGAGCAGTTCTTC.

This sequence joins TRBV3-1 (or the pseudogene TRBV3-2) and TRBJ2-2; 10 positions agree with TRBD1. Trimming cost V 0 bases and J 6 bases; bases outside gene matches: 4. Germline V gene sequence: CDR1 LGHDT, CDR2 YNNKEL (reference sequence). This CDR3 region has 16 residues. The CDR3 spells CASSQDGTGVAGELFF. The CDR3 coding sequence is TGTGCCAGCAGCCAAGATGGGACAGGGGTAGCCGGGGAGCTGTTTTTT.